The source of this T cell receptor (beta chain) is a study of T-cell memory formation after mild COVID-19. As for the study in general: Largely, the TCR clusters proved donor specific.

The CDR3 has 16 amino acids. J was trimmed by 9 bases and V by 4 bases; bases with no gene match: 14. Looked up from germline, CDR1 is SGHRS and CDR2 is YFSETQ. Whole-study results and caveats: Pre-infection memory showed some responding clones, and this suggested that cross-reactive memory joined. Later expanders leaned toward CD4+, whereas clones contracting from day 15 to 85 were balanced CD4/CD8.

Only a few counts were recorded for this clonotype. Antigen: not known. TCRalpha and TCRbeta libraries used 5'RACE with constant-segment primers and UMIs. One entry per CDR3 protein, called by TCRdb with MiXCR from the 5' RACE reads. The sample carries about 620,000 distinct CDR3 sequences, around 17% recorded once. The TCR sequence derives from an adult woman who had mild COVID-19 (a few samples of this study predate the infection). Cell type and time point are not known. J is TRBJ2-1 and V is TRBV5-1, with TRBD1 matching over 9 bases. Specimen: PBMCs or a T cell subset sorted from them (not recorded which). In DNA form, the CDR3 reads TGCGCCAGCAGCCCGTTGGGACAGGGAGTTTCCACTGAGCAGTTCTTC. Encoded protein: CASSPLGQGVSTEQFF.